This TCR beta chain stems from a study of blood T cell repertoires in COVID-19. Study context: The United States, Italy and Spain were the sources of the acute and convalescent COVID-19 samples.

In the study's own analysis: Researchers report that nucleated cell counts were estimated from reference gene primer amplification. Produced via immunoSEQ multiplex PCR; TCRdb's table is partial and in-frame only. V and J calls and clone size follow that table, whereas D and trimming were derived from the DNA. The table includes 250,000 to 300,000 clones, 75% to 90% detected once. Germline loops: CDR1 SGHTA, CDR2 FQGNSA. Germline trimming cut 2 bases from V and 7 bases from J; bases unmatched to any gene: 11. This CDR3 spans 17 amino acids. The source of this sequence is an older woman with acute or convalescent COVID-19. This chain joins TRBV7-2 and TRBJ2-5; TRBD2 agrees at 12 bases. The sequencing sample was made of peripheral blood. CDR3 region: CASSLRLAGVRMVTQYF. CDR3 nucleotides: TGTGCCAGCAGCTTACGACTAGCGGGAGTTAGAATGGTGACCCAGTACTTC.